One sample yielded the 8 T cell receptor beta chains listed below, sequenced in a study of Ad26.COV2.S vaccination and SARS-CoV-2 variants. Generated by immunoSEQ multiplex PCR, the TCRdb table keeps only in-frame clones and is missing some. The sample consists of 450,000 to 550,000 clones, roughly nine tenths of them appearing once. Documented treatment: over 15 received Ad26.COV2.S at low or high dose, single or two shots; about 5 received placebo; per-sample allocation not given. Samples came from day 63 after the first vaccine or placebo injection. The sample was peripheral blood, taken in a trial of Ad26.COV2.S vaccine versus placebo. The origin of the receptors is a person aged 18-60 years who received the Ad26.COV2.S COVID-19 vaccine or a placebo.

Here the CDR3 reads CASTPQGRPNTGELFF. The CDR3 coding sequence is TGTGCCAGTACGCCCCAGGGGAGGCCGAACACCGGGGAGCTGTTTTTT. The J gene is TRBJ2-2, the V gene TRBV19; D tentatively reads TRBD1 or TRBD2 (6 bases each). The CDR3 length is 16 residues. Germline V gene data show CDR1 as LNHDA and CDR2 as SQIVND (reference sequence). Between the trimmed V and J ends, which lost 7 bases and 0 bases, there was a span of 15 bases. The full variable domain, with the rest looked up from reference TRBV19 and TRBJ2-2, is DGGITQSPKYLFRKEGQNVTLSCEQNLNHDAMYWYRQDPGQGLRLIYYSQIVNDFQKGDIAEGYSVSREKKESFPLTVTSAQKNPTAFYLCASTPQGRPNTGELFFGEGSRLTVL.

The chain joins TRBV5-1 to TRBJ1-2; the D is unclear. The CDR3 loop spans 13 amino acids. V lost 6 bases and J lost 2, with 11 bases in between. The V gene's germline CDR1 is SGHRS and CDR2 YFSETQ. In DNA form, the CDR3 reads TGCGCCAGCACCCGACGTCCAAACTATGGCTACACCTTC. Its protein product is CASTRRPNYGYTF.

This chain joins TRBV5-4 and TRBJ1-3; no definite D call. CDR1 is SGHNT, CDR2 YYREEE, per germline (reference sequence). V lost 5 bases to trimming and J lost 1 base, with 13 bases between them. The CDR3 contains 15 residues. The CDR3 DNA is TGTGCCAGCAGGTTCCGACGAGTTTCTGGAAACACCATATATTTT. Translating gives CASRFRRVSGNTIYF.

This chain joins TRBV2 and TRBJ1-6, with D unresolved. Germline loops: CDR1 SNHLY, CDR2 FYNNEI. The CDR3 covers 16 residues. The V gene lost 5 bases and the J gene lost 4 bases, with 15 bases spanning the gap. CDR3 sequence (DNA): TGTGCCAGCAGTCGCCTGACACTGACGTATAATTCACCCCTCCACTTT. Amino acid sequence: CASSRLTLTYNSPLHF.

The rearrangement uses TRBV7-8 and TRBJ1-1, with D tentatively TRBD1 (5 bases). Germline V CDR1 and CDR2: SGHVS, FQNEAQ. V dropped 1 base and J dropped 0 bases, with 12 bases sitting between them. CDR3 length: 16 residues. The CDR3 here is CASSLVGGTLNTEAFF. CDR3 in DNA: TGTGCCAGCAGCTTAGTTGGGGGGACGCTGAACACTGAAGCTTTCTTT.

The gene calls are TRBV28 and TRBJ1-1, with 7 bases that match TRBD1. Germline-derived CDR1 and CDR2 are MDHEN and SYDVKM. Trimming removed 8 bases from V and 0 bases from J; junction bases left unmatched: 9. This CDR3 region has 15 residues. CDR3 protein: CASLSPGQLNTEAFF. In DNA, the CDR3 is TGTGCCAGCCTCAGCCCGGGACAGCTGAACACTGAAGCTTTCTTT.

The CDR3 sequence is CASSGSGGLDTQYF. The CDR3 bases are TGTGCCAGTAGTGGGTCGGGGGGGCTGGATACGCAGTATTTT. V is TRBV19 and J is TRBJ2-3; TRBD2 matches 8 bases. Trimming at V came to 5 bases and at J to 6 bases, leaving 7 bases not matched to a gene. Germline V gene data show CDR1 as LNHDA and CDR2 as SQIVND (reference sequence). The CDR3 is 14 amino acids.

CDR3 in DNA: TGTGCCAGCAGCCCCCCGACCACCGGGACAGGGGTGTATGGCTACACCTTC. It codes for CASSPPTTGTGVYGYTF. The genes are TRBV7-9 and TRBJ1-2; 10 nucleotides agree with TRBD1. V lost 5 bases, J lost 5 bases, and 14 bases stayed unmatched. The CDR3 has 17 residues. Germline lookup yields CDR1 SEHNR and CDR2 FQNEAQ (reference sequence).